The 11 T cell receptor beta chains below were found in one sample sequenced in a study of blood T cell repertoires in COVID-19. The assay was immunoSEQ multiplex PCR, and TCRdb's table has in-frame clones only and misses some. The repertoire holds roughly 400,000 clones, with approximately 87% as singletons. Sequencing used PBMCs or T cells enriched from blood (not recorded which). The source is a woman in her forties or fifties who had recovered from COVID-19.

The J gene is TRBJ1-1, the V gene TRBV27; D not resolved. V shed 3 bases and J shed 6 bases, with 20 bases lying between them. CDR1 and CDR2 from the germline V gene are MNHEY and SMNVEV (reference sequence). The CDR3 contains 16 residues. CDR3 residues: CASSFFQLGLYSEAFF. The DNA for the CDR3 is TGTGCCAGCAGTTTTTTTCAACTGGGCTTGTACTCTGAAGCTTTCTTT.

Only one count was recorded for this clone. For the CDR3, the DNA is TGTGCCAGCAGGGCCGGGACAGGTAATTCACCCCTCCACTTT. Amino acid sequence: CASRAGTGNSPLHF. The chain carries TRBV28 and TRBJ1-6; 8 bases line up with TRBD1. The junction had 4 bases not matched to a gene; V was cut back by 6 bases and J by 6 bases. This CDR3 region has 14 residues. Per the germline V gene, CDR1 is MDHEN and CDR2 is SYDVKM.

The rearrangement joins TRBV6-2 or TRBV6-3 to TRBJ2-7, with TRBD1 identical over 8 bases. The V and J ends lost 6 bases and 2 bases, in that order; junction bases with no gene match: 12. Germline CDR1 MNHEY, CDR2 SVGEGT. This CDR3 is built from 16 residues. Here the CDR3 reads CASSPPRTGQPYEQYF. The CDR3 coding sequence is TGTGCCAGCAGCCCTCCGCGGACAGGGCAACCCTACGAGCAGTACTTC.

V and J are TRBV4-1 and TRBJ1-4; D not resolved. CDR1 is MGHRA and CDR2 is YSYEKL in the germline V gene. CDR3 size: 17 residues. V was pared by 0 bases and J by 1 base, with 12 bases between. The CDR3 DNA reads TGCGCCAGCAGCCAAGAGGGTGTGAGGGAAACTAATGAAAAACTGTTTTTT. This sequence encodes CASSQEGVRETNEKLFF.

The chain has TRBV19 and TRBJ1-5; TRBD1 is a possible D gene (6 bases). CDR3 length equals 16 residues. Germline assignment: CDR1 LNHDA and CDR2 SQIVND (reference sequence). With 4 bases removed from V and 1 base from J, the gap between germline ends came to 14 bases. The CDR3 DNA reads TGTGCCAGTAGTAGGGCACAGGGATTCAGCAATCAGCCCCAGCATTTT. Amino acids: CASSRAQGFSNQPQHF.

This sequence joins TRBV27 and TRBJ2-1; 7 bases fit TRBD1. With 6 bases clipped from V and 4 bases from J, the junction kept 6 bases outside the gene matches. The CDR3 is 14 residues long. The germline V gene encodes CDR1 MNHEY and CDR2 SMNVEV (reference sequence). CDR3 nucleotides: TGTGCCAGCAGCCGACCGGGACAGTACAATGAGCAGTTCTTC. Protein: CASSRPGQYNEQFF.

The chain links TRBV7-9 to TRBJ2-7; the D gene is possibly TRBD1 (6 bases). Germline V CDR1 and CDR2: SEHNR, FQNEAQ (reference sequence). This CDR3 has 16 residues. V was trimmed by 1 base and J by 3 bases, leaving 16 bases between them. The CDR3 sequence is CASSLDGQGKNYEQYF. The CDR3 DNA follows: TGTGCCAGCAGCTTAGATGGTCAGGGGAAAAACTACGAGCAGTACTTC.

For this clone: This sample includes further DNA sequences coding for the same CDR3. The rearrangement uses TRBV19 and TRBJ1-1; 9 bases agree with TRBD1. The CDR3 is made up of 13 amino acids. Per germline, CDR1 LNHDA and CDR2 SQIVND (reference sequence). With V trimmed by 9 bases and J by 1 base, 3 bases remained unmatched. CDR3 residues: CASTDRGNTEAFF. The CDR3 DNA sequence: TGTGCCAGCACGGACAGGGGGAACACTGAAGCTTTCTTT.

The chain joins TRBV5-6 to TRBJ2-7; D gene uncertain. The germline V gene has CDR1 SGHDT and CDR2 YYEEEE. V shed 3 bases and J shed 1 base, with 11 bases lying between them. The CDR3 contains 14 residues. The CDR3 DNA sequence: TGTGCCAGCAGCTCCCAAACATTGTCCTACGAGCAGTACTTC. Protein: CASSSQTLSYEQYF.

This chain uses TRBV7-9 with TRBJ2-5; D is possibly TRBD2 (5 bases). The CDR3 spans 14 residues. V was cut by 3 bases and J by 1 base, with 9 bases left in between. Germline CDR1 reads SEHNR; CDR2 reads FQNEAQ (reference sequence). For the CDR3, the DNA is TGTGCCAGCAGCTTTCTAGCCCTCCAAGAGACCCAGTACTTC. The encoded protein is CASSFLALQETQYF.

This clone has just a few counts. This chain joins TRBV24-1 and TRBJ1-2; D possibly corresponds to TRBD1 (5 bases). This CDR3 spans 13 amino acids. Germline CDR1 KGHDR, CDR2 SFDVKD. V lost 12 bases and J lost 2, with 15 bases in between. The CDR3 reads CAHTVGPNYGYTF. DNA for the CDR3: TGTGCCCACACGGTGGGGCCGAACTATGGCTACACCTTC.